The clone carrying this T cell receptor beta chain was observed a few times. These data belong to a study of response to subunit inactivated influenza vaccine. TCRdb reprocessed the RT-PCR reads via MiXCR and lists one record per CDR3 protein. The table shows about 540,000 distinct CDR3 sequences, with roughly a quarter occurring only once. The same specimen was also included in a second study, on T cells expressing NK-cell markers. As that study records: Production of TCR beta cDNA relied on 5'RACE template switching with UMIs. The TCR beta repertoires originated in sorted CD3+CD56+NKG2C+, CD3+CD56+NKG2C- and CD3+CD56-NKG2C+ T cells. About 6 donors had dominant NKG2C+ clonotypes that comprised about 1.0-8% of their CD8+ T cells. For a few donors, these clonotypes were likewise the leading ones in the CD3+CD56-NKG2C+ fraction. Whether expanded NKG2C+ T cell clones recognized HCMV stayed uncertain.

The clonotype comes from a man in his fifties or sixties who received an inactivated influenza vaccine. The sample here was CD4+ T cells sorted from PBMCs, taken 11 to 12 days after vaccination.

In DNA, the CDR3 is TGTGCCAGCAGTTACCTTAAAGGCGAGCAGTACTTC. It translates to CASSYLKGEQYF. The chain combines TRBV6-5 with TRBJ2-7; no clear D gene. Trimming shortened V by 2 bases and J by 6 bases, and 8 bases separated the two germline ends. Germline V gene data show CDR1 as MNHEY and CDR2 as SVGAGI. CDR3 length: 12 residues.